The present T cell receptor (beta chain) was sequenced within a study of regulatory T cells in long-lasting Graves disease. Findings and caveats of the study: Persistent disease samples used TRBV28, TRBJ1-2 and TRBJ2-5 preferentially.

About this clonotype itself: Its antigen is not known. A far larger clone is just one base off, so this is likely a read error.

CDR3-region Arm-PCR and iRepertoire HTBI primers produced the TCR beta libraries. TCRdb fed the multiplex PCR reads into MiXCR, producing one record per CDR3 protein. This table holds roughly 500,000 distinct CDR3 sequences, about 22% found once. Sample time point: persistent/refractory GD, antithyroid drugs over 5 years with positive TRAb. PBMC RNA was the source of the TCR library. The authors diagnosed Graves' disease using American Thyroid Association guidelines. The CDR3 is 14 amino acids. Germline CDR1 reads MNHGY; CDR2 reads SVAAGI. The receptor was isolated from a female donor with Graves disease. Material: peripheral blood mononuclear cells (PBMCs), obtained when the disease was refractory, from a patient treated with antithyroid drugs. The genes are TRBV6-9 and TRBJ1-2; D may be TRBD1 (6 bases). CDR3: CASSYLDRPYGYIF. DNA for the CDR3: TGTGCCAGCAGTTACCTCGACAGGCCCTATGGCTACATCTTC.